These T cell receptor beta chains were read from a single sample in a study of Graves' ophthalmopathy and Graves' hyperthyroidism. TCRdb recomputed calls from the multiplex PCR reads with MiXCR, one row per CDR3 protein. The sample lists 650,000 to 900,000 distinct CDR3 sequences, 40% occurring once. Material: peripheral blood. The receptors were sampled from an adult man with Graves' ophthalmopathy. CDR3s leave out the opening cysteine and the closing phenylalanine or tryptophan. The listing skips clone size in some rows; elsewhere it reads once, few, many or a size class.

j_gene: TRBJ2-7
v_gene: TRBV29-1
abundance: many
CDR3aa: SVLAGVYEQY

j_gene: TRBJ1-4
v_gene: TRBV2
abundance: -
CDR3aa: ASSESRGPEKLF

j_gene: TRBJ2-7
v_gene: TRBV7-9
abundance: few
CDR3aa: ASSQDPGLAAPYEQY

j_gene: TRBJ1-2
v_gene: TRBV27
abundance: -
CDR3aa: ASSLWGTEYGYT

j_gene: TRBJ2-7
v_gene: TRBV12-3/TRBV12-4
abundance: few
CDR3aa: ASSFGMPRNEQY

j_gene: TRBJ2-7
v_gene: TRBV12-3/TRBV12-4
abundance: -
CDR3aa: ASSDAQKDDEQY

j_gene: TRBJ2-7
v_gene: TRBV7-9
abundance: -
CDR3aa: ASSPFGYSYEQY

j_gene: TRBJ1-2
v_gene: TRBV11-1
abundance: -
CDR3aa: ASSEAGINYGYT

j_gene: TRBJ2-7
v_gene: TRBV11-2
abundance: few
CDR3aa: ASSFGTSGDEQY

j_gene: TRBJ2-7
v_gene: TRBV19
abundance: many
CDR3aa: ASKDGTSYEQY

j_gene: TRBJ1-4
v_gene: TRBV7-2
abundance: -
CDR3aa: ASSLGTGNNEKLF

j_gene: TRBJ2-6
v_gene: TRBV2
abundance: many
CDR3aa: ASSVRGRETGANVLT

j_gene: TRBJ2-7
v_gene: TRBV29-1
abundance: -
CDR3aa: SSLGREGYEQY

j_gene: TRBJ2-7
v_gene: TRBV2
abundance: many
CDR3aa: ASRLDRVGGEQY

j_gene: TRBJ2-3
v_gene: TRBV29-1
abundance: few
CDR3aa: SVQTGMISTDTQY

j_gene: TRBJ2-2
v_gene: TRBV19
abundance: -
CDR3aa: ASSSRTPGQGHTGELF

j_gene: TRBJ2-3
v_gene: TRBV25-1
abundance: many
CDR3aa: ASSDTGVRDTQY

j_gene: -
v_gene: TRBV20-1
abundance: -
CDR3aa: SAKLAGGSYEQY

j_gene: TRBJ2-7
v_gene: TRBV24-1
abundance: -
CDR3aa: ASSLSGAPLYEQY

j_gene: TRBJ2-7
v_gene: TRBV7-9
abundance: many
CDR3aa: ASSLADGTYEQY

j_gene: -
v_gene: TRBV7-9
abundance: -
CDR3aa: ASTLGTKIYEQY

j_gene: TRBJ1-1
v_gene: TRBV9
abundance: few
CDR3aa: ASSVGGGQTEAF

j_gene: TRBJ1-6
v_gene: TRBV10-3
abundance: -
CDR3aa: AISGAGRDSPLH

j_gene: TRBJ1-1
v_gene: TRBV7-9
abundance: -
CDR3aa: ASSLSLGGLMNTEAF

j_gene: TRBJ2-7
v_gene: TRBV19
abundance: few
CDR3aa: ASSIKQGTSYEQY

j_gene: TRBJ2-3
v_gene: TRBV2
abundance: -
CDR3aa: AIDVPQGDPDTQY

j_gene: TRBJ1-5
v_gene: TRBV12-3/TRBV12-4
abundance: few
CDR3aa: ASSSERGSLNQPQH

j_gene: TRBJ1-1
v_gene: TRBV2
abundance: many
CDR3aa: ASSRGPGTEAF

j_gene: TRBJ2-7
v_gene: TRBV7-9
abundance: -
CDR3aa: ASSLEVPRGVGYEQY

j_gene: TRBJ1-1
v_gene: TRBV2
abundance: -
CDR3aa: ASSLGRGR

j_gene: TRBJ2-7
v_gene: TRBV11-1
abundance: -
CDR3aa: ASSRVTGGASYEQY

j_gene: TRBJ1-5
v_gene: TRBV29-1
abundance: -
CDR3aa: SVEVRGREH

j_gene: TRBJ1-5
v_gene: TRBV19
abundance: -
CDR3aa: ASSTRRGAANQPRH

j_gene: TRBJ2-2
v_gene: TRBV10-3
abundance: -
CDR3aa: AISTGSSGNTGELF

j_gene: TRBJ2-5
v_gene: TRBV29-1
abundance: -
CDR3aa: SVDASGSKETQY

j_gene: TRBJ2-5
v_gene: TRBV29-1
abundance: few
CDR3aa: SVTESGVLETQY

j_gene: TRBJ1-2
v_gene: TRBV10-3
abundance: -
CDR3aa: AGSYSDFRGYHRYT

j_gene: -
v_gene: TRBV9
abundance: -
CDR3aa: ASSAGTGEQF

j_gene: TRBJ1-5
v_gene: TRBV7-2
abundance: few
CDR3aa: ASSSDRLNQPQH

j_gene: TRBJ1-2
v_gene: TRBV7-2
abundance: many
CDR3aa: ASSLNAGTYGYT

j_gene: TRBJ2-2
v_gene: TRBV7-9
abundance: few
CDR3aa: ASSLLTSGGGELF

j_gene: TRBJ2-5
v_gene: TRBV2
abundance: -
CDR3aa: ATSTRDRGTETQY